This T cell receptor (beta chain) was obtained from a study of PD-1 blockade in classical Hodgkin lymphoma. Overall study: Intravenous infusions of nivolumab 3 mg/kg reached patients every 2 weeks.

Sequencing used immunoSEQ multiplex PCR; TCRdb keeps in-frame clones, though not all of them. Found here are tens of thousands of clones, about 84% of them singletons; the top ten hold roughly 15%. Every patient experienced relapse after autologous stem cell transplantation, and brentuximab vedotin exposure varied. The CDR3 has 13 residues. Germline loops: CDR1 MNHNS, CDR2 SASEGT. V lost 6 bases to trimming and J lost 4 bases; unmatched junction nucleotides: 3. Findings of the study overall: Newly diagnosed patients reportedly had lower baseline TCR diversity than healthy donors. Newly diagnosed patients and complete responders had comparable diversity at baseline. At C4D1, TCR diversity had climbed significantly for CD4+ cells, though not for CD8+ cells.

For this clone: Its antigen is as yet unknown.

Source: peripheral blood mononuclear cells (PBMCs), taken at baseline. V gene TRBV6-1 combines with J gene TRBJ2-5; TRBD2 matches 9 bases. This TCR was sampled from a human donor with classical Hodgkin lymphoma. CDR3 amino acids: CASRISGRETQYF. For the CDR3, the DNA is TGTGCCAGCAGGATTAGCGGGAGAGAGACCCAGTACTTC.